This TCR beta chain emerged from a study of T cell repertoires in cytomegalovirus infection. Germline loops: CDR1 DFQATT, CDR2 SNEGSKA (reference sequence). There are 16 residues in the CDR3. The V gene lost 6 bases and the J gene lost 5 bases, with 25 bases spanning the gap. TCRdb called the reads again in MiXCR, with one record for every CDR3 protein. The sample has about 900,000 distinct CDR3 sequences, around 30% seen once. General observations from the study: It was HLA-C-restricted CMV-specific TCR beta clonotypes that dominated the response ex vivo.

Details on this clonotype: Its target is not known.

The receptor was derived from a human donor in good health (CMV status not recorded). Some clones in this sample may be carry-over from other donors' samples. The chain uses TRBV20-1 and TRBJ1-2, with a tentative D call TRBD1 (5 bases). Sequencing used cultured CD8+ T cells from PBMCs, obtained from culture after CMV antigen stimulation. The CDR3 DNA reads TGCAGTGCCCCAGGTACAGGAGCGCAGGGAACATATGGCTACACCTTC. It is translated as CSAPGTGAQGTYGYTF.